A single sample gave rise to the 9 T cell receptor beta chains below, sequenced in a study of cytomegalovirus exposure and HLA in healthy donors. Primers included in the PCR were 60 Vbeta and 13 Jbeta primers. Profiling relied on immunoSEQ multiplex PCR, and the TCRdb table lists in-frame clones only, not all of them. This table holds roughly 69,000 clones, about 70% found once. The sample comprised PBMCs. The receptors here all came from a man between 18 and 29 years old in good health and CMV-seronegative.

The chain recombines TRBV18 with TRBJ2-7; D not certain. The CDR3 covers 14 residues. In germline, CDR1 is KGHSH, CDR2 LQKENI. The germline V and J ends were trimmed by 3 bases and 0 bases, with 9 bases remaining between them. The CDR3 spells CASSPAVTSYEQYF. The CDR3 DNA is TGTGCCAGCTCACCGGCAGTAACCTCCTACGAGCAGTACTTC.

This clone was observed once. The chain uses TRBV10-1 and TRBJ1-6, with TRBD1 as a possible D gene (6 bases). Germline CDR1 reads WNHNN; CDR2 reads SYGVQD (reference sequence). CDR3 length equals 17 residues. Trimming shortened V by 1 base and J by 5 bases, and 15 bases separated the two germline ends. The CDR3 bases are TGCGCCAGCAGTGAGTGGGGGGGGACACCTAATAATTCACCCCTCCACTTT. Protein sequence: CASSEWGGTPNNSPLHF.

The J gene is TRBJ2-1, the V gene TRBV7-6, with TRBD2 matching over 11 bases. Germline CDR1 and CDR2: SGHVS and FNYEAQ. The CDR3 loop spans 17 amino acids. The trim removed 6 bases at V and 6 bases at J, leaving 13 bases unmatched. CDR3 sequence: CASSHQILAGGGNEQFF. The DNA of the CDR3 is TGTGCCAGCAGTCATCAAATCCTAGCGGGGGGTGGCAATGAGCAGTTCTTC.

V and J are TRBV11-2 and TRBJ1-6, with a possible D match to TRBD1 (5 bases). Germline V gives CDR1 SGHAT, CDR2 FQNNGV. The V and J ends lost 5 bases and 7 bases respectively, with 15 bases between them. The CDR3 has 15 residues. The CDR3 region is CASSPSAGGNSPLHF. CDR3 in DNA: TGTGCCAGCAGCCCCTCCGCCGGGGGGAATTCACCCCTCCACTTT.

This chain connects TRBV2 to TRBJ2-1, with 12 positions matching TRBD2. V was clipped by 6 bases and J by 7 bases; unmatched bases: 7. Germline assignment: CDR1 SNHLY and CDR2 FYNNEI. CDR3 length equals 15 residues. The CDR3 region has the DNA TGTGCCAGCAGCAATCTAGCGGGGGGGCAGAATGAGCAGTTCTTC. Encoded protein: CASSNLAGGQNEQFF.

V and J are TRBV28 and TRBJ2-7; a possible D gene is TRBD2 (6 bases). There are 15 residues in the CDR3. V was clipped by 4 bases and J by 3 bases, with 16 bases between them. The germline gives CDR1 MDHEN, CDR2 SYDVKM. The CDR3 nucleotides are TGTGCCAGCAGTTACCGACTAGGAGGCGGCTACGAGCAGTACGTC. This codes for CASSYRLGGGYEQYV.

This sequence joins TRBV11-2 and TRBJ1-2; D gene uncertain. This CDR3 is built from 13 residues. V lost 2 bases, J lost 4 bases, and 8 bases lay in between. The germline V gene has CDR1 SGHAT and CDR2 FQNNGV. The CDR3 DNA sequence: TGTGCCAGCAGCTTACGGTCAGGCTATGGCTACACCTTC. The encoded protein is CASSLRSGYGYTF.

The CDR3 loop is CASSPSTRGNTEAFF. CDR3 sequence (DNA): TGCGCCAGCAGCCCCTCGACCAGGGGGAACACTGAAGCTTTCTTT. V and J are TRBV5-1 and TRBJ1-1; the D gene is possibly TRBD1 (6 bases). Germline values: CDR1 SGHRS, CDR2 YFSETQ. The germline V and J ends were trimmed by 4 bases and 1 base, with 14 bases remaining between them. The CDR3 totals 15 residues. The whole variable domain, remainder taken from reference TRBV5-1 and TRBJ1-1, is KAGVTQTPRYLIKTRGQQVTLSCSPISGHRSVSWYQQTPGQGLQFLFEYFSETQRNKGNFPGRFSGRQFSNSRSEMNVSTLELGDSALYLCASSPSTRGNTEAFFGQGTRLTVV.

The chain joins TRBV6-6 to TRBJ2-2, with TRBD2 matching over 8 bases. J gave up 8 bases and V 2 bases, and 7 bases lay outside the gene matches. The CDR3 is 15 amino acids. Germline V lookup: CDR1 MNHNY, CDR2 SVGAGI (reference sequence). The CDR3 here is CASSYRAGGRGELFF. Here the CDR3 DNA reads TGTGCCAGCAGTTACCGGGCGGGGGGCCGAGGGGAGCTGTTTTTT.